What follows are 31 T cell receptor beta chains derived from one specimen sequenced in a study of T cells in localized non-small cell lung cancer. Some clones are missing from TCRdb's copy, which holds only in-frame ones; the method was immunoSEQ multiplex PCR. The data show about 43,000 clones, roughly 90% seen once. The sequencing here drew on PBMCs, taken before any cancer treatment. The receptors were gathered from a woman aged 40 to 75 with stage II lung adenocarcinoma.

The chain has TRBV11-3 and TRBJ2-1; no clear D gene. CDR1 is SGHNT, CDR2 YENEEA, per germline. The CDR3 spans 12 residues. V was pared by 5 bases and J by 8 bases, with 10 bases between. The CDR3 nucleotides are TGTGCCAGCAGCCCGGGCCCTTATGAGCAGTTCTTC. This translates into CASSPGPYEQFF.

The genes are TRBV5-8 and TRBJ2-3, with D uncertain. This CDR3 is 14 amino acids long. In germline, CDR1 is SGHTS, CDR2 YDEGEE. With 2 bases removed from V and 1 base from J, the gap between germline ends came to 8 bases. The CDR3 sequence: CASSLRTGTDTQYF. CDR3 DNA sequence: TGTGCCAGCAGCTTACGAACTGGCACAGATACGCAGTATTTT.

J is TRBJ2-5 and V is TRBV5-1, with D uncertain. This CDR3 comprises 13 residues. Germline CDR1 is SGHRS and CDR2 is YFSETQ. Trimming cost V 0 bases and J 2 bases, with 5 bases left between them. As DNA, the CDR3 is TGCGCCAGCAGCTTGGAGACACAAGAGACCCAGTACTTC. This codes for CASSLETQETQYF.

The J gene is TRBJ2-7, the V gene TRBV5-6, with D perhaps TRBD1 or TRBD2 (5 bases each). Looked up from germline, CDR1 is SGHDT and CDR2 is YYEEEE. V dropped 3 bases and J dropped 1 base, with 11 bases sitting between them. The CDR3 is 14 amino acids. The CDR3 DNA reads as TGTGCCAGCAGCTCCGGGACCGCGTCCTACGAGCAGTACTTC. It translates to CASSSGTASYEQYF.

This chain links TRBV6-1 with TRBJ2-1; D remains ambiguous. The CDR3 runs 10 residues. CDR1 MNHNS and CDR2 SASEGT come from the germline V gene. V was shortened by 6 bases and J by 7 bases, with 4 bases between the two germline ends. CDR3 coding DNA: TGTGCCAGCAGCAAGAATGAGCAGTTCTTC. Translated, it gives CASSKNEQFF.

The rearrangement joins TRBV14 to TRBJ1-3, with 7 nucleotides matching TRBD1. Per germline, CDR1 SGHDN and CDR2 FVKESK. The length of the CDR3 is 16 residues. With 4 bases clipped from V and 1 base from J, the junction kept 7 bases outside the gene matches. CDR3 bases: TGTGCCAGCAGCCTCACGGGGGACAGATCTGGAAACACCATATATTTT. It yields the protein CASSLTGDRSGNTIYF.

This chain uses TRBV19 with TRBJ2-2; tentatively, D is TRBD1 or TRBD2 (6 bases each). CDR3 length: 19 residues. Looked up from germline, CDR1 is LNHDA and CDR2 is SQIVND (reference sequence). The V gene lost 6 bases and the J gene lost 2 bases, with 25 bases spanning the gap. The CDR3 bases are TGTGCCAGTAGCGGGGGCTTAAGGGTCGTTTTGGGAAACACCGGGGAGCTGTTTTTT. Translation gives CASSGGLRVVLGNTGELFF.

The chain combines TRBV7-2 with TRBJ2-1; TRBD2 matches 13 bases. Germline CDR1 is SGHTA and CDR2 is FQGNSA. V gave up 5 bases and J gave up 5 bases; unmatched junction bases: 9. The CDR3 loop spans 17 amino acids. The CDR3 spells CASSPGTSGRVNNEQFF. CDR3 DNA sequence: TGTGCCAGCAGCCCAGGTACTAGCGGGAGGGTCAACAATGAGCAGTTCTTC.

The rearrangement uses TRBV27 and TRBJ1-3, with a tentative D call TRBD1 (6 bases). CDR1 MNHEY and CDR2 SMNVEV come from the germline V gene (reference sequence). The V end was cut by 3 bases, the J end by 0 bases, with 9 bases between. This CDR3 is 15 amino acids long. CDR3 amino acids: CASSFTGSSGNTIYF. The CDR3 DNA is TGTGCCAGCAGTTTCACAGGGAGCTCTGGAAACACCATATATTTT.

The chain carries TRBV27 and TRBJ1-3, with no clear D. V was shortened by 2 bases and J by 2 bases, with 10 bases between the two germline ends. CDR1 is MNHEY and CDR2 is SMNVEV in the germline V gene (reference sequence). The CDR3 contains 15 residues. The CDR3 loop is CASSLSVQPGNTIYF. The CDR3 DNA follows: TGTGCCAGCAGTTTAAGTGTGCAACCTGGAAACACCATATATTTT.

This chain joins TRBV10-1 and TRBJ2-5; D is ambiguous. The germline V and J ends were trimmed by 3 bases and 1 base, with 3 bases remaining between them. CDR3 length equals 12 residues. The germline gives CDR1 WNHNN, CDR2 SYGVQD (reference sequence). Written as DNA, the CDR3 is TGCGCCAGCAGTGACTCCCAAGAGACCCAGTACTTC. Protein: CASSDSQETQYF.

This chain connects TRBV5-1 to TRBJ2-6; D is uncertain. V lost 0 bases, J lost 1 base, and 8 bases lay in between. CDR1 SGHRS and CDR2 YFSETQ come from the germline V gene. The CDR3 has 16 amino acids. CDR3 loop: CASSLGHESGANVLTF. CDR3 sequence (DNA): TGCGCCAGCAGCTTGGGGCACGAGTCTGGGGCCAACGTCCTGACTTTC.

This clone was picked up one time. Here the CDR3 DNA reads TGCAGCGTTGTTGGGGGGGAGAACACTGAAGCTTTCTTT. Residues: CSVVGGENTEAFF. The genes are TRBV29-1 and TRBJ1-1; tentative D call: TRBD1 (5 bases). Trimming cost V 4 bases and J 1 base, with 10 bases left between them. This CDR3 region has 13 residues. CDR1 is SQVTM, CDR2 ANQGSEA, per germline.

V and J are TRBV11-2 and TRBJ2-7; possibly TRBD2 for D (7 bases). The germline gives CDR1 SGHAT, CDR2 FQNNGV. The length of the CDR3 is 14 residues. Trimming removed 5 bases at V and 3 bases at J, with 14 bases between. Here the CDR3 reads CASSIRGAGYEQYF. The CDR3 DNA reads TGTGCCAGCAGCATCCGGGGGGCGGGCTACGAGCAGTACTTC. The whole variable domain, filled in from reference TRBV11-2 and TRBJ2-7, reads EAGVAQSPRYKIIEKRQSVAFWCNPISGHATLYWYQQILGQGPKLLIQFQNNGVVDDSQLPKDRFSAERLKGVDSTLKIQPAKLEDSAVYLCASSIRGAGYEQYFGPGTRLTVT.

The chain uses TRBV28 and TRBJ2-7, with 15 bases matching TRBD2. V was clipped by 7 bases and J by 1 base; unmatched bases: 23. CDR1 is MDHEN, CDR2 SYDVKM, per germline. The CDR3 runs to 22 residues. The CDR3 DNA follows: TGTGCCAGCAATGGCCTCCCGGGACTAGCGGGGGGTTTATGGGTGCAGTCCTACGAGCAGTACTTC. Protein: CASNGLPGLAGGLWVQSYEQYF. Full variable domain (missing parts from reference TRBV28 and TRBJ2-7): DVKVTQSSRYLVKRTGEKVFLECVQDMDHENMFWYRQDPGLGLRLIYFSYDVKMKEKGDIPEGYSVSREKKERFSLILESASTNQTSMYLCASNGLPGLAGGLWVQSYEQYFGPGTRLTVT.

The chain uses TRBV7-3 and TRBJ2-1, with unresolved D. The ends were cut back, 5 bases at V and 0 bases at J, with 5 bases in the middle. The germline gives CDR1 SGHTA, CDR2 FQGTGA. CDR3 length equals 13 residues. CDR3 sequence: CASSTSSYNEQFF. The CDR3 DNA reads TGTGCCAGCAGCACCAGCTCCTACAATGAGCAGTTCTTC.

The chain joins TRBV21-1 to TRBJ2-6; the D segment call TRBD1 is taken from the table without a DNA check. TRBV21-1 represents a pseudogene. The CDR3 loop spans 16 amino acids. CDR3 in DNA: TGTGCCAGCAAGAGGACAGAATACTCTGGGGCCAACGTCCTGACTTTC. Residues: CASKRTEYSGANVLTF.

The chain carries TRBV27 and TRBJ1-1; tentative D call: TRBD1 (5 bases). V lost 5 bases, J lost 1 base, and 14 bases lay in between. The germline V gene has CDR1 MNHEY and CDR2 SMNVEV (reference sequence). The CDR3 spans 15 residues. The CDR3 DNA follows: TGTGCCAGCAGTAGGAGGGGACTGTGGAACACTGAAGCTTTCTTT. Its protein is CASSRRGLWNTEAFF.

The V call is TRBV25-1, the J call TRBJ1-2; the D gene is possibly TRBD1 (6 bases). Deletions cut 4 bases from V and 4 bases from J, with 13 bases between. The CDR3 is 14 amino acids. From germline, CDR1 is MGHDK and CDR2 SYGVNS. The CDR3 coding sequence is TGTGCCAGCAGTGCGCGGGGGACAAGCTATGGCTACACCTTC. It codes for CASSARGTSYGYTF.

The chain links TRBV27 to TRBJ2-1; D might be TRBD2 (7 bases). The CDR3 is 11 amino acids. Trimming took 6 bases from V and 10 from J, leaving 10 bases between them. CDR1 and CDR2 (germline): MNHEY, SMNVEV (reference sequence). The CDR3 DNA sequence: TGTGCCAGCAGCTGGGGGGGCGAGCAGTTCTTC. This sequence encodes CASSWGGEQFF.

This chain connects TRBV6-6 to TRBJ2-2; D is unclear. This CDR3 has 13 amino acids. Germline loops: CDR1 MNHNY, CDR2 SVGAGI (reference sequence). The ends were cut back, 5 bases at V and 5 bases at J, with 9 bases in the middle. The chain's CDR3 is CASSVHPTGELFF. DNA of the CDR3: TGTGCCAGCAGTGTACACCCGACCGGGGAGCTGTTTTTT.

The chain joins TRBV11-2 to TRBJ2-5, with TRBD2 as a possible D gene (6 bases). The DNA end is a closer match to TRBJ2-7, so the J assignment may be wrong. CDR1 and CDR2 from the germline V gene are SGHAT and FQNNGV. CDR3 length: 13 amino acids. The CDR3 DNA sequence: TGTGCCAGCAGCCCGGGACTGTCCTACGAGCAGTACTTC. It codes for CASSPGLSYEQYF.

The rearrangement joins TRBV28 to TRBJ2-3; D possibly uses TRBD1 or TRBD2 (6 bases each). The CDR3 totals 14 residues. From germline, CDR1 is MDHEN and CDR2 SYDVKM. V was trimmed by 2 bases and J by 4 bases, leaving 10 bases between them. DNA for the CDR3: TGTGCCAGCAGTTTAAGGGGGGACGCAGATACGCAGTATTTT. Translating gives CASSLRGDADTQYF.

CDR3 in amino acids: CASSPGTITGELFF. Written as DNA, the CDR3 is TGTGCCAGTAGTCCTGGGACTATCACCGGGGAGCTGTTTTTT. This sequence joins TRBV19 and TRBJ2-2, with 7 bases that match TRBD2. Germline trimming cut 5 bases from V and 4 bases from J; bases unmatched to any gene: 4. This CDR3 comprises 14 residues. The germline gives CDR1 LNHDA, CDR2 SQIVND (reference sequence).

The chain has TRBV18 and TRBJ2-5; D perhaps matches TRBD1 (5 bases). The CDR3 is 14 residues long. The V gene's germline CDR1 is KGHSH and CDR2 LQKENI. Trimming removed 6 bases at V and 2 bases at J, with 13 bases between. The DNA of the CDR3 is TGTGCCAGCTCGCTATTCCAGGGTCAAGAGACCCAGTACTTC. It is translated as CASSLFQGQETQYF.

This sequence joins TRBV5-8 and TRBJ1-1; no clear D gene. Germline CDR1 reads SGHTS; CDR2 reads YDEGEE. The V end was cut by 2 bases, the J end by 0 bases, with 5 bases between. The CDR3 contains 13 residues. The CDR3 loop reads CASSFKLNTEAFF. CDR3 nucleotides: TGTGCCAGCAGCTTTAAGCTGAACACTGAAGCTTTCTTT.

This rearrangement joins TRBV7-2 to TRBJ1-2, with no clear D. Germline CDR1 SGHTA, CDR2 FQGNSA. Trimming took off 1 base at V and 7 bases at J, with 10 bases between the two ends. This CDR3 has 13 amino acids. Written as DNA, the CDR3 is TGTGCCAGCAGCTTAGGAGGGCTCGTTGGCTACACCTTC. Its translation is CASSLGGLVGYTF.

This rearrangement joins TRBV4-1 to TRBJ2-1; 10 positions agree with TRBD2. This CDR3 region has 16 residues. V gave up 1 base and J gave up 4 bases; unmatched junction bases: 4. Germline values: CDR1 MGHRA, CDR2 YSYEKL. CDR3 nucleotides: TGCGCCAGCAGCCAAGTTGCTAGCGGGAGTTACAATGAGCAGTTCTTC. Translated: CASSQVASGSYNEQFF.

The V call is TRBV10-2, the J call TRBJ2-2, with 7 bases that match TRBD2. CDR3 size: 18 residues. Germline V CDR1 and CDR2: WSHSY, SAAADI. With V trimmed by 3 bases and J by 1 base, 11 bases remained unmatched. CDR3 in DNA: TGCGCCAGCAGTGAACAAGATCTAGCGGCCATGAACACCGGGGAGCTGTTTTTT. The encoded protein is CASSEQDLAAMNTGELFF.

The V and J genes are TRBV6-1 and TRBJ2-4; tentatively, D is TRBD2 (5 bases). V lost 3 bases, J lost 3 bases, and 12 bases lay in between. The germline V gene has CDR1 MNHNS and CDR2 SASEGT. This CDR3 has 15 residues. The CDR3 here is CASSDRGQLKNIQYF. The CDR3 nucleotides are TGTGCCAGCAGTGACCGCGGGCAGCTCAAAAACATTCAGTACTTC.

V is TRBV6-5 and J is TRBJ2-3, with D uncertain. The germline gives CDR1 MNHEY, CDR2 SVGAGI. The CDR3 has 11 amino acids. The V gene lost 6 bases and the J gene lost 6 bases, with 7 bases spanning the gap. The CDR3 spells CASSRADTQYF. The CDR3 DNA reads TGTGCCAGCAGCCGCGCCGATACGCAGTATTTT.